This section outlines one TCR beta chain sequence together with its context. Its antigen is not known. These data belong to a study of graft-versus-host responses after intestinal transplantation. Findings of the study overall: GvH clones were identified in recipient marrow, with some first appearing in ileum or blood. High graft-versus-host to host-versus-graft clonal ratios were found in allografts of patients who had graft-donor T cell macrochimerism.

The data were produced by immunoSEQ multiplex PCR, yet TCRdb's version contains in-frame clones alone and is incomplete. The sample shows over 80,000 clones, about 82% of them seen only once. Germline CDR1 and CDR2: SNHLY and FYNNEI. Unmatched junction bases numbered 9, after V lost 7 bases and J lost 1 base. The CDR3 has 15 amino acids. The chain employs TRBV2 and TRBJ1-1; 7 bases align to TRBD1. The receptor comes from a human patient who received an intestinal transplant, so some T cells may come from the graft donor. Sequences were derived from PBMCs, sampled 255 days after intestinal transplant. The CDR3, as DNA: TGTGCCAGCAATCCGGGACAGCCCTGGAACACTGAAGCTTTCTTT. The encoded protein is CASNPGQPWNTEAFF. The variable domain in full, completed from reference TRBV2 and TRBJ1-1, reads EPEVTQTPSHQVTQMGQEVILRCVPISNHLYFYWYRQILGQKVEFLVSFYNNEISEKSEIFDDQFSVERPDGSNFTLKIRSTKLEDSAMYFCASNPGQPWNTEAFFGQGTRLTVV.